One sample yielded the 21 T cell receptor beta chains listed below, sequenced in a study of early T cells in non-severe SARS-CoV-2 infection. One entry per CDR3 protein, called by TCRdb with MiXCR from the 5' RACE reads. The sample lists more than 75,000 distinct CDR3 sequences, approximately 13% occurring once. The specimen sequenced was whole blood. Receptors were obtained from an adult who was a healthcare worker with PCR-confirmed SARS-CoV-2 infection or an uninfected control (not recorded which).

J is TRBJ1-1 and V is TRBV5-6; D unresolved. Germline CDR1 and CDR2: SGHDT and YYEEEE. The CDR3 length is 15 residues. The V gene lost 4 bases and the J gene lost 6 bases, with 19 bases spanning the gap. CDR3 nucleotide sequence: TGTGCCAGCAGCCGCCGTCCGTCGTATTTGTCTGAAGCTTTCTTT. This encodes CASSRRPSYLSEAFF.

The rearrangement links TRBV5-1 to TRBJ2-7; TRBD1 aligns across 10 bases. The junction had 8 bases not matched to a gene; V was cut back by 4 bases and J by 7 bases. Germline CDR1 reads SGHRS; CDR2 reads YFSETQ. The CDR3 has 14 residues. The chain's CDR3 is CASSRDRGRGEQYF. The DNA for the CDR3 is TGCGCCAGCAGCCGGGACAGGGGAAGAGGGGAGCAGTACTTC.

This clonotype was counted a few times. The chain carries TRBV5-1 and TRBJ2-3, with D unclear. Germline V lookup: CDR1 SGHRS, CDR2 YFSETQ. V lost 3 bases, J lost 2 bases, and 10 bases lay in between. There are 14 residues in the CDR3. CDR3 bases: TGCGCCAGCAGCTCACAGAGATCCACAGATACGCAGTATTTT. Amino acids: CASSSQRSTDTQYF.

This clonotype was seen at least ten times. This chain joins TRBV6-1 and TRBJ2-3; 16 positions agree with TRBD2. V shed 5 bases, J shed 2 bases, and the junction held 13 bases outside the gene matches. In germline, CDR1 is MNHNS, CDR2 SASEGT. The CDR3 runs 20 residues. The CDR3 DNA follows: TGTGCCAGCAGTTTTTTCCTTCCCGGGACTAGCGGGGGGGCCACAGATACGCAGTATTTT. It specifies CASSFFLPGTSGGATDTQYF.

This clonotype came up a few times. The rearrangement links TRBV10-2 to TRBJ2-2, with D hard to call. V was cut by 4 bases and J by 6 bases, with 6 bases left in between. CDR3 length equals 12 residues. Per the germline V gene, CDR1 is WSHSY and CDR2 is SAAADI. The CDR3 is CASSVIPGELFF. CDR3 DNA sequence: TGCGCCAGCAGTGTTATTCCCGGGGAGCTGTTTTTT.

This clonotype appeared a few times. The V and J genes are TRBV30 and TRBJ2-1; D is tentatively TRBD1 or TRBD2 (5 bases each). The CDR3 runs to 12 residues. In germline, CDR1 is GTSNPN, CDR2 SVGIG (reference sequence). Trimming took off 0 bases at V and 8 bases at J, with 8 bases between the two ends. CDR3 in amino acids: CAWSVRGDEQFF. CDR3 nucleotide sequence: TGTGCCTGGAGTGTACGAGGGGATGAGCAGTTCTTC.

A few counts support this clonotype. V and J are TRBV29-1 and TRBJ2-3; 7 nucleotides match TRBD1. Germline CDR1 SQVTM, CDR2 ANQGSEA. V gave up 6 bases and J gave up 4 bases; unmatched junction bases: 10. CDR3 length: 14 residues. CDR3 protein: CSVRTGVGADTQYF. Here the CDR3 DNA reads TGCAGCGTCCGGACAGGCGTAGGAGCAGATACGCAGTATTTT.

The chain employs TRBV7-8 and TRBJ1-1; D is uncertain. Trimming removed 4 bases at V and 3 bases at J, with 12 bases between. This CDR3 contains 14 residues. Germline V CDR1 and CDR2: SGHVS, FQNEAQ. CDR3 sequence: CASSSNSRYTEAFF. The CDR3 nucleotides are TGTGCCAGCAGCTCCAATTCGCGTTACACTGAAGCTTTCTTT.

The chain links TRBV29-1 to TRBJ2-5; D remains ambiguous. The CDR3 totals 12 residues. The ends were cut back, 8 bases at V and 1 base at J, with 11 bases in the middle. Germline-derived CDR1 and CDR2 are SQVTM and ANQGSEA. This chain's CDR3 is CSLQKFQETQYF. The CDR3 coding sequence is TGCAGCCTACAGAAATTCCAAGAGACCCAGTACTTC. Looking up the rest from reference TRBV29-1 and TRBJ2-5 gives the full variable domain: SAVISQKPSRDICQRGTSLTIQCQVDSQVTMMFWYRQQPGQSLTLIATANQGSEATYESGFVIDKFPISRPNLTFSTLTVSNMSPEDSSIYLCSLQKFQETQYFGPGTRLLVL.

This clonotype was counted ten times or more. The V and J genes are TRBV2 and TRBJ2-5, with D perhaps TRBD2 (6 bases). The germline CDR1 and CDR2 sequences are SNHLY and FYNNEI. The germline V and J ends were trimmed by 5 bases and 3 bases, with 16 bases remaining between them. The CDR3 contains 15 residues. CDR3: CASSLEGGWEETQYF. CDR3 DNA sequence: TGTGCCAGCAGTTTGGAGGGTGGCTGGGAAGAGACCCAGTACTTC.

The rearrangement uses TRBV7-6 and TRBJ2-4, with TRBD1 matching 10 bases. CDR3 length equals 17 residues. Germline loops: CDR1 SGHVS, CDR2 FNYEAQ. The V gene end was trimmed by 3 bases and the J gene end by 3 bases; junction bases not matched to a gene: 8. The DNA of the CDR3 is TGTGCCAGCAGCTTCTCCGGGACAGGGGTGGGCAAAAACATTCAGTACTTC. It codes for CASSFSGTGVGKNIQYF.

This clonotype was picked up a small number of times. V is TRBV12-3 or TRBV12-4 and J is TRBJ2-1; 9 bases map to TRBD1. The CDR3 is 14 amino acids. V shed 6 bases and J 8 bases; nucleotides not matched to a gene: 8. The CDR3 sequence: CASSLWDRAYEQFF. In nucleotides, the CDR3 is TGTGCCAGCAGCTTGTGGGACAGGGCTTATGAGCAGTTCTTC.

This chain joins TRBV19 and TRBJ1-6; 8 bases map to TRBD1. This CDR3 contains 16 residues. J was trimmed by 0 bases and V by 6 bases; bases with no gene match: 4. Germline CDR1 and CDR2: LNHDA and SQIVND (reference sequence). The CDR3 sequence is CASRRQGSSYNSPLHF. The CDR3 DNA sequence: TGTGCCAGTAGAAGACAGGGGAGCTCCTATAATTCACCCCTCCACTTT.

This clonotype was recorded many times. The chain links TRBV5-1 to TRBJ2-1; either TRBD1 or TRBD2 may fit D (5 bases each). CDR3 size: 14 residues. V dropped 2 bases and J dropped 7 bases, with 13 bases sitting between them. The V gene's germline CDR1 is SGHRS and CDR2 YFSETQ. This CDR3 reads CASSFQGEGNEQFF. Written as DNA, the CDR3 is TGCGCCAGCAGCTTTCAGGGAGAGGGGAATGAGCAGTTCTTC.

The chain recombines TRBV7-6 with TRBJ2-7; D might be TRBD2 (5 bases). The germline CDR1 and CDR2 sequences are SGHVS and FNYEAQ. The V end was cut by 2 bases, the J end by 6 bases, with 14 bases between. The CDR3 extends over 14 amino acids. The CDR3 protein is CASSLRPGEAEQYF. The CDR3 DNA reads TGTGCCAGCAGCTTACGGCCCGGGGAAGCCGAGCAGTACTTC.

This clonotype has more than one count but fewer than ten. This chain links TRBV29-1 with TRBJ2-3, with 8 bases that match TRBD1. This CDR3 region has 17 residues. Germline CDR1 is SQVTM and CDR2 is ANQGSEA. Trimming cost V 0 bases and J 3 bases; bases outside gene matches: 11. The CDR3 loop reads CSVEDPRGPLPTDTQYF. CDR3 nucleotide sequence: TGCAGCGTTGAAGACCCCAGGGGGCCCCTCCCGACAGATACGCAGTATTTT.

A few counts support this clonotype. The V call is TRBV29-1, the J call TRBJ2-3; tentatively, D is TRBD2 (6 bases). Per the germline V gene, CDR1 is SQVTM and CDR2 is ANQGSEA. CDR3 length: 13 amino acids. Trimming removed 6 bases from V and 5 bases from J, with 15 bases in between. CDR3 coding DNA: TGCAGCGTCCGATTCGGGAGTCAAGATACGCAGTATTTT. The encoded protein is CSVRFGSQDTQYF.

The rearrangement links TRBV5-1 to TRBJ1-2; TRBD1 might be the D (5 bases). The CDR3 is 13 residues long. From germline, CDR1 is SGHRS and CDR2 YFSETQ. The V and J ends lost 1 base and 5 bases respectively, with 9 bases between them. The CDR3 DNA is TGCGCCAGCAGCTTGTCAGGGAGTTATGGCTACACCTTC. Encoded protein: CASSLSGSYGYTF. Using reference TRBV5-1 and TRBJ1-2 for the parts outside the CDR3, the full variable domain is KAGVTQTPRYLIKTRGQQVTLSCSPISGHRSVSWYQQTPGQGLQFLFEYFSETQRNKGNFPGRFSGRQFSNSRSEMNVSTLELGDSALYLCASSLSGSYGYTFGSGTRLTVV.

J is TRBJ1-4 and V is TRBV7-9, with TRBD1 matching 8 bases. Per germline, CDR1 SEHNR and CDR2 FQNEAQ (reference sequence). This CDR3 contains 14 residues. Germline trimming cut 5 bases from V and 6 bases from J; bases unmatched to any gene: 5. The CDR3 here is CASSRGQGDEKLFF. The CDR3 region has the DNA TGTGCCAGCAGCCGTGGACAGGGCGATGAAAAACTGTTTTTT.

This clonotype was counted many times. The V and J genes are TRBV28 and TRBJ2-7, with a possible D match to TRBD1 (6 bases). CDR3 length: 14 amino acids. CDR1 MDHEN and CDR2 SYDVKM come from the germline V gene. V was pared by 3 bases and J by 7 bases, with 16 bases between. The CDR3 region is CASSLVTSGVEQYF. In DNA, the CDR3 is TGTGCCAGCAGTTTGGTTACCTCAGGGGTAGAGCAGTACTTC. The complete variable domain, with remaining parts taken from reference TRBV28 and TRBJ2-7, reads DVKVTQSSRYLVKRTGEKVFLECVQDMDHENMFWYRQDPGLGLRLIYFSYDVKMKEKGDIPEGYSVSREKKERFSLILESASTNQTSMYLCASSLVTSGVEQYFGPGTRLTVT.

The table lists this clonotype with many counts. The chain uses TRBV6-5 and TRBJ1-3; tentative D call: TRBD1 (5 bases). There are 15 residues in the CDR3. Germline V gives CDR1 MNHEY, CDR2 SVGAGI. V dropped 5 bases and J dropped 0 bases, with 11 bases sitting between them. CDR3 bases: TGTGCCAGCAGTCGGGACCGGATCTCTGGAAACACCATATATTTT. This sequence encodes CASSRDRISGNTIYF.